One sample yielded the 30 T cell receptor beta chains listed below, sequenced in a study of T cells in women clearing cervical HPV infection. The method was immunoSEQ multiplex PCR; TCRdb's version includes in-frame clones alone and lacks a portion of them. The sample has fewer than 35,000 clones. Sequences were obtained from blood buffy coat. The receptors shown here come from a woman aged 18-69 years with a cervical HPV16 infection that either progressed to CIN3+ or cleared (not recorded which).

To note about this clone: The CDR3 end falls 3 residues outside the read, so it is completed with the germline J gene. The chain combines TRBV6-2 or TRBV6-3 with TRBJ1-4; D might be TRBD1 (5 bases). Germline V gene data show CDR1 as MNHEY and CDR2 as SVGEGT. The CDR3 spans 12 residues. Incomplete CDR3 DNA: TGTGCCAGTGCCTCTGGGGCCAACGTA. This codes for CASASGANV. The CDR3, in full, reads CASASGANVLFF.

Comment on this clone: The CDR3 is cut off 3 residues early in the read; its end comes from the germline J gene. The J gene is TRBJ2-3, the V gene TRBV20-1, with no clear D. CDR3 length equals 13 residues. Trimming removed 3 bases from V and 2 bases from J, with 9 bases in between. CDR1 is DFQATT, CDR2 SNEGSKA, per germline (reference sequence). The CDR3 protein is CSASRADTDTQYF. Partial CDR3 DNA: TGCAGTGCTAGCCGAGCCGACACAGATACG.

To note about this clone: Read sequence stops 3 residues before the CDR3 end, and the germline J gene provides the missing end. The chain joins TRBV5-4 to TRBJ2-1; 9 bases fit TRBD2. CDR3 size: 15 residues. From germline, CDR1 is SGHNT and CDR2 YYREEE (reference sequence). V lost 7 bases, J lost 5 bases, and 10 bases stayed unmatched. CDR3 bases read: TGTGCCAGCCTCGCAGGGGCTAGCGGGAACAATGAG. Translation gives CASLAGASGNNE. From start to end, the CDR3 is CASLAGASGNNEQFF. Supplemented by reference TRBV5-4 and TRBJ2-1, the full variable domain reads ETGVTQSPTHLIKTRGQQVTLRCSSQSGHNTVSWYQQALGQGPQFIFQYYREEENGRGNFPPRFSGLQFPNYSSELNVNALELDDSALYLCASLAGASGNNEQFFGPGTRLTVL.

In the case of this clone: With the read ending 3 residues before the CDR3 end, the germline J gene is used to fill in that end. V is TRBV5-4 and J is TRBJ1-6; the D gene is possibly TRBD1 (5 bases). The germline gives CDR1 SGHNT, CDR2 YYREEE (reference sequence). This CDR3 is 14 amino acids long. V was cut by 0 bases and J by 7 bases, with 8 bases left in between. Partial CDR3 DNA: TGTGCCAGCAGCTTGGCACAGGAAAATTCACCC. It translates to CASSLAQENSP. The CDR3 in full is CASSLAQENSPLHF.

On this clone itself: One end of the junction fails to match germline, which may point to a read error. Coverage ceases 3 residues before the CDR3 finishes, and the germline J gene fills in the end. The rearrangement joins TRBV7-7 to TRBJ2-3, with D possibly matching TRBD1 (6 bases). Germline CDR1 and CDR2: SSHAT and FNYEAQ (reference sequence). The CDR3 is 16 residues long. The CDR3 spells CASSPLATGTTDTQYF. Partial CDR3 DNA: TGTGCTAGCAGCCCTCTTGCAACAGGGACCACAGATACG.

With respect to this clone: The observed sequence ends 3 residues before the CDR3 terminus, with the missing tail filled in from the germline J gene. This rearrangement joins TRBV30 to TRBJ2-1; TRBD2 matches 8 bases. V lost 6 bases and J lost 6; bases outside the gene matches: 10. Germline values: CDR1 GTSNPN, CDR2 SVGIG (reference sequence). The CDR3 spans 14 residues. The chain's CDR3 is CACTLAGKSNEQFF. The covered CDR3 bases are TGTGCCTGTACTTTAGCGGGGAAGTCCAATGAG.

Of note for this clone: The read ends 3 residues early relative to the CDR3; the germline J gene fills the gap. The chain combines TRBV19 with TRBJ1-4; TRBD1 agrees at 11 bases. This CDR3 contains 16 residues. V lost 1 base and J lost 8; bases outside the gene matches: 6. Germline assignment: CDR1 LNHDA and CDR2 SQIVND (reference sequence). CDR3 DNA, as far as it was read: TGTGCCAGTAGTATAGGAGGGGACAGGGGGAAGGAAAAA. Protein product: CASSIGGDRGKEK. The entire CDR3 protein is CASSIGGDRGKEKLFF.

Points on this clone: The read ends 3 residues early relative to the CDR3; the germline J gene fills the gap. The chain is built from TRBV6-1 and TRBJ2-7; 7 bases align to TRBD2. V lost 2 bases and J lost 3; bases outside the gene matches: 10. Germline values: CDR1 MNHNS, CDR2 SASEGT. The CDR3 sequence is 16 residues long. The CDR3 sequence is CASSESLAVSSYEQYF. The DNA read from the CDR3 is TGTGCCAGCAGTGAAAGCCTAGCGGTTAGCAGCTACGAG.

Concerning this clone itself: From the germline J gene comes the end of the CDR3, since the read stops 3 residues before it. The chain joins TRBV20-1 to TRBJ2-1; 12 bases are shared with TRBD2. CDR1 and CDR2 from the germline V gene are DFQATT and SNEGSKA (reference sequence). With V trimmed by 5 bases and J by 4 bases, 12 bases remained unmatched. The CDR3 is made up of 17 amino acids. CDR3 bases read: TGCAGTGCTCAACCATCGACTAGCGGGAGTGTGTACAATGAG. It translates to CSAQPSTSGSVYNE. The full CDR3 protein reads CSAQPSTSGSVYNEQFF.

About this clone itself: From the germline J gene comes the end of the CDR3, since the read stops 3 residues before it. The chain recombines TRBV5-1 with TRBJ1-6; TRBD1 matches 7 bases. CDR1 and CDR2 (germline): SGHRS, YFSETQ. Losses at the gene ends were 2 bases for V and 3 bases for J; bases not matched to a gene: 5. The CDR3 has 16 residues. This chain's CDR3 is CASSLLGGLYNSPLHF. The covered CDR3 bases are TGCGCCAGCAGCTTATTAGGGGGCCTCTATAATTCACCC.

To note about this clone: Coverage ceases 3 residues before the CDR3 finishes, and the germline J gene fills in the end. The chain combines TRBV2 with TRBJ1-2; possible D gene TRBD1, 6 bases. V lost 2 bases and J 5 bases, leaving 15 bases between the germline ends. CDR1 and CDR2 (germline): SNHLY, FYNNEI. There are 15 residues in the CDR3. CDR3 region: CASSEQQGGLYGYTF. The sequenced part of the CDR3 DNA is TGTGCCAGCAGTGAACAACAGGGAGGGTTGTATGGC.

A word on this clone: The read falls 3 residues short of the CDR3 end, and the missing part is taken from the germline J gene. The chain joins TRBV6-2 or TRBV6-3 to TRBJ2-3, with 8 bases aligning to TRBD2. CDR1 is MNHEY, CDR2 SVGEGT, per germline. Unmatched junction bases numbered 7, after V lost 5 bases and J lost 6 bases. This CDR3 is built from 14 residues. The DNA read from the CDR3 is TGTGCCAGCAGTCAAGCGGGGGTGATGGATACG. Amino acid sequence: CASSQAGVMDT. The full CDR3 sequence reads CASSQAGVMDTQYF.

The CDR3 DNA, read in part, is TGTGCCAGCAGCTTAGAATCGGCGGGTGGC. Amino acid sequence: CASSLESAGG. Given in full, the CDR3 is CASSLESAGGYTF. The rearrangement joins TRBV7-9 to TRBJ1-2, with D unresolved. The read stops 3 residues short of the end of the CDR3; the missing end is completed from the germline J gene. The V end was cut by 1 base, the J end by 7 bases, with 10 bases between. Germline V gives CDR1 SEHNR, CDR2 FQNEAQ (reference sequence). There are 13 residues in the CDR3. Supplemented by reference TRBV7-9 and TRBJ1-2, the full variable domain reads DTGVSQNPRHKITKRGQNVTFRCDPISEHNRLYWYRQTLGQGPEFLTYFQNEAQLEKSRLLSDRFSAERPKGSFSTLEIQRTEQGDSAMYLCASSLESAGGYTFGSGTRLTVV.

Incomplete CDR3 DNA: TGTGCCAGCAGCTTAATCGGGGGGGAGACG. This sequence encodes CASSLIGGET. The CDR3 as a whole reads CASSLIGGETQYF. The V call is TRBV7-3, the J call TRBJ2-3; the match to TRBD2 covers 8 bases. With the read ending 3 residues before the CDR3 end, the germline J gene is used to fill in that end. CDR1 SGHTA and CDR2 FQGTGA come from the germline V gene. CDR3 size: 13 residues.

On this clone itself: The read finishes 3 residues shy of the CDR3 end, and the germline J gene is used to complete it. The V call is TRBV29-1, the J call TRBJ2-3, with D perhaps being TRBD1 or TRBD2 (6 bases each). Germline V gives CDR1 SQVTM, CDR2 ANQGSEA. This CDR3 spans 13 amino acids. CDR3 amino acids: CSVEQGRRETQYF. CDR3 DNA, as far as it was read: TGCAGCGTTGAACAGGGGCGACGGGAGACG.

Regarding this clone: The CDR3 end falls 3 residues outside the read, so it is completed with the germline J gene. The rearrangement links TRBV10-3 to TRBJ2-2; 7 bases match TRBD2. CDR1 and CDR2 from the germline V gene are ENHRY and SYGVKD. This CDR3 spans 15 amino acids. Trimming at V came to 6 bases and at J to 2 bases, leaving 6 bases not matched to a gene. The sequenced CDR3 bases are TGTGCCATCAGGGGAGCGGGGATCAACACCGGGGAG. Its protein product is CAIRGAGINTGE. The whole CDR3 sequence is CAIRGAGINTGELFF.

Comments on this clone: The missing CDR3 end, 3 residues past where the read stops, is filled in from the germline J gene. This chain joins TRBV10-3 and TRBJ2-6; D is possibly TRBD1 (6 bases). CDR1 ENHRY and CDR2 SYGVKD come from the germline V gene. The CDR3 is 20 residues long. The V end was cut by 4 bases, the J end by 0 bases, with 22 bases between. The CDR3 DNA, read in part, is TGTGCCATCAGTGGGCCGGAGAGGGGGACAACCTACTCTGGGGCCAACGTC. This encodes CAISGPERGTTYSGANV. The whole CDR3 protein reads CAISGPERGTTYSGANVLTF.

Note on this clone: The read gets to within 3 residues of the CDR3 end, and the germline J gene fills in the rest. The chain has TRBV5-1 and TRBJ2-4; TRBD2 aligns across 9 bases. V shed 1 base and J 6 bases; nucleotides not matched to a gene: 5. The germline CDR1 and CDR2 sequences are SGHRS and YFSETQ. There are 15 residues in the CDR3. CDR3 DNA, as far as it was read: TGCGCCAGCAGCTTGACGGGGACTAGCCTAAACATT. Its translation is CASSLTGTSLNI. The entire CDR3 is CASSLTGTSLNIQYF.

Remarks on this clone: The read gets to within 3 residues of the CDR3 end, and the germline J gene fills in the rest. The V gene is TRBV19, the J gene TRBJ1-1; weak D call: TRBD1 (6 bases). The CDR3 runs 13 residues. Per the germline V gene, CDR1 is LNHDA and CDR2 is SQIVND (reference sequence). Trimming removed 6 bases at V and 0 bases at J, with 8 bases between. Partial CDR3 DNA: TGTGCCAGTAGAGGACAGATGAACACTGAA. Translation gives CASRGQMNTE. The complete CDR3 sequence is CASRGQMNTEAFF.

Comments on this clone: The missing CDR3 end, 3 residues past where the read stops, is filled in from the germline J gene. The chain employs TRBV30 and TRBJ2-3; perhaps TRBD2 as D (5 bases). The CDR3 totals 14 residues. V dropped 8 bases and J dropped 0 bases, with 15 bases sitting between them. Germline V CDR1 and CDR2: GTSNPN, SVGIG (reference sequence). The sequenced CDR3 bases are TGTGCCGCAGGAGCGGTAGGTAGCACAGATACG. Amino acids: CAAGAVGSTDT. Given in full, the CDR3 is CAAGAVGSTDTQYF.

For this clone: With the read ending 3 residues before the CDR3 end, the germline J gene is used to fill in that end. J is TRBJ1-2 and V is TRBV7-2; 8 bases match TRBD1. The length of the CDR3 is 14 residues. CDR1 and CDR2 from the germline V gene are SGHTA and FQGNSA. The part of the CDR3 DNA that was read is TGTGCCAGCAGGGAGACAGGGGTCGGGAATGAC. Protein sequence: CASRETGVGND. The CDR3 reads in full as CASRETGVGNDYTF. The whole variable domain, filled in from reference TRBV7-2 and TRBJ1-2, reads GAGVSQSPSNKVTEKGKDVELRCDPISGHTALYWYRQSLGQGLEFLIYFQGNSAPDKSGLPSDRFSAERTGGSVSTLTIQRTQQEDSAVYLCASRETGVGNDYTFGSGTRLTVV.

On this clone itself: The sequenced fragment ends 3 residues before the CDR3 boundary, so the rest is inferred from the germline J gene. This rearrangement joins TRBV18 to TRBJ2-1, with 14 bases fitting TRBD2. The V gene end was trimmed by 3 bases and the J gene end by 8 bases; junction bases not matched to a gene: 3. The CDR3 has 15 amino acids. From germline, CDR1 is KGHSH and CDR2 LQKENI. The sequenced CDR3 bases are TGTGCCAGCTCACCGGGACTAGCGGGAGCGGATGAG. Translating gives CASSPGLAGADE. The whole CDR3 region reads CASSPGLAGADEQFF.

Incomplete CDR3 DNA: TGTGCCAGCTCACCCTACAGGGGGCCGAACTATGGC. Its protein product is CASSPYRGPNYG. The complete CDR3 protein is CASSPYRGPNYGYTF. V usage is TRBV18 and J usage is TRBJ1-2, with 9 bases matching TRBD1. The read ends 3 residues early relative to the CDR3; the germline J gene fills the gap. The ends lost 3 bases at V and 2 bases at J; junction bases unmatched: 4. Germline-derived CDR1 and CDR2 are KGHSH and LQKENI. This CDR3 has 15 residues.

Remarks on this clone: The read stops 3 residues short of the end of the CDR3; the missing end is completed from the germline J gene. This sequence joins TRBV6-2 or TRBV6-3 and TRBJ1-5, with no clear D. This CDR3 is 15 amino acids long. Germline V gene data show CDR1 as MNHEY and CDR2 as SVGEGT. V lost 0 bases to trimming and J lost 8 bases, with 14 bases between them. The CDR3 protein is CASSYSRRVWEPQHF. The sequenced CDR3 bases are TGTGCCAGCAGTTACTCGCGACGGGTTTGGGAGCCC.

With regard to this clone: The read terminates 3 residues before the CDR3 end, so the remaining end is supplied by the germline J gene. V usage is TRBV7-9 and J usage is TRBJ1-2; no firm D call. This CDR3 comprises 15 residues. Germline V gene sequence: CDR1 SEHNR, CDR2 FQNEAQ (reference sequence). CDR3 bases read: TGTGCCAGCAGCTTATCGGGGAAGAGCTCCTACGAC. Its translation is CASSLSGKSSYD. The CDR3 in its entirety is CASSLSGKSSYDYTF.

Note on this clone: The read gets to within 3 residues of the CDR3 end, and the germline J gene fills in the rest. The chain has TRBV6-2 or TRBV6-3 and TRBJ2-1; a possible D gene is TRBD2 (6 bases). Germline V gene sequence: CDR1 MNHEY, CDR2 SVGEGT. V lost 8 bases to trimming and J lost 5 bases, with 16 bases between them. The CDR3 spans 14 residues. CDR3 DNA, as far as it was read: TGTGCCAGCCATAGGGGCGGGGCCGACAATGAG. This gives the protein CASHRGGADNE. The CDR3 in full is CASHRGGADNEQFF.

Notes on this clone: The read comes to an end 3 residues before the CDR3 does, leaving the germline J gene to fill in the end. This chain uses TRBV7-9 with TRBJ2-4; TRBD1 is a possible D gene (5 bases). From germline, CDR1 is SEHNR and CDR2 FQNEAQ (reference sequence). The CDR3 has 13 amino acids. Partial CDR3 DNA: TGTGCCAGCAGTCCCGCAGGGTCCTATGGT. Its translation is CASSPAGSYG. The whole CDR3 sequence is CASSPAGSYGQYF.

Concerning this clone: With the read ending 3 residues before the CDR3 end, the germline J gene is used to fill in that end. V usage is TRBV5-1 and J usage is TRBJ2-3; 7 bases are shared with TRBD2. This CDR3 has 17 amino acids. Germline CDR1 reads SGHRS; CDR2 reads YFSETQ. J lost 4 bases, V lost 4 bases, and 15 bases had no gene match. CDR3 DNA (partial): TGCGCCAGCAGCCCCCTGAAGGGCGGGAGTTTTTCAGATACG. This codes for CASSPLKGGSFSDT. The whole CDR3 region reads CASSPLKGGSFSDTQYF.

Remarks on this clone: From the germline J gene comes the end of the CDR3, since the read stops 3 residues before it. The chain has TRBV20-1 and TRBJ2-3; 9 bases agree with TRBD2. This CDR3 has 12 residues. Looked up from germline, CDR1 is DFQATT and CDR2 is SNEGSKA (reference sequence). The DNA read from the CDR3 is TGCAGTAGTCAGCGGGGGGAAGAGACG. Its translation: CSSQRGEET. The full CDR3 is CSSQRGEETQYF.

The CDR3 sequence: CASSGTGTSMDTQYF. The DNA read from the CDR3 is TGTGCCAGCAGTGGGACCGGGACTAGCATGGATACG. The chain joins TRBV6-4 to TRBJ2-3; 9 bases are shared with TRBD2. With the read ending 3 residues before the CDR3 end, the germline J gene is used to fill in that end. The CDR3 runs to 15 residues. Germline loops: CDR1 MRHNA, CDR2 SNTAGT. Unmatched junction bases numbered 8, after V lost 4 bases and J lost 6 bases.